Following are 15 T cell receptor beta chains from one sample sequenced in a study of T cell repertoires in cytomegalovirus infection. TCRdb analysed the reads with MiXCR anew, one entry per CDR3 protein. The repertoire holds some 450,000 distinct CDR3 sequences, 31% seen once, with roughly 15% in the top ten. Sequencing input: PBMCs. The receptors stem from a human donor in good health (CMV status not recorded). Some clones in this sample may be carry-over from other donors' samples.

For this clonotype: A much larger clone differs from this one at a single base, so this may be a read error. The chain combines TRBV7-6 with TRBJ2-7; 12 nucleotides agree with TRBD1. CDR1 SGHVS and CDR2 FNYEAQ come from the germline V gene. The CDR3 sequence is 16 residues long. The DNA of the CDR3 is TGTGCCAGCAGCTTCGCCGGGACAGGGGGCACCTACGTGCAGTACTTC. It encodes CASSFAGTGGTYVQYF.

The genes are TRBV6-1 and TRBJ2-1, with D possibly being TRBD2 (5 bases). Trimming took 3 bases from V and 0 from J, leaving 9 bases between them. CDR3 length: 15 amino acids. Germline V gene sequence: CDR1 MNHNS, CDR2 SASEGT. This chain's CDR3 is CASSDRGSSYNEQFF. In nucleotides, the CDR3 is TGTGCCAGCAGTGACCGAGGGAGCTCCTACAATGAGCAGTTCTTC.

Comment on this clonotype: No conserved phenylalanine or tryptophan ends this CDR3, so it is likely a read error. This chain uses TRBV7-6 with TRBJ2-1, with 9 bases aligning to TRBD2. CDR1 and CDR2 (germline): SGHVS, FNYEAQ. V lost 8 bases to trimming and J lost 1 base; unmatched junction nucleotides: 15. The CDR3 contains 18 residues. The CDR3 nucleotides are TGTGCCAGCGTTGTCACCCCGGCGGGAGGGGCGTCCTACAATGAGCAGTTCTTA. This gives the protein CASVVTPAGGASYNEQFL.

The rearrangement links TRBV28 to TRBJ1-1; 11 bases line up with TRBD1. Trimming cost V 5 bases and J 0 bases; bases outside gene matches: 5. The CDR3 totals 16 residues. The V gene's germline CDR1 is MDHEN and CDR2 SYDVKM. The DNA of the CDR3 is TGTGCCAGCAGTCCCGGGACAGGGGGACTGAACACTGAAGCTTTCTTT. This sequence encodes CASSPGTGGLNTEAFF.

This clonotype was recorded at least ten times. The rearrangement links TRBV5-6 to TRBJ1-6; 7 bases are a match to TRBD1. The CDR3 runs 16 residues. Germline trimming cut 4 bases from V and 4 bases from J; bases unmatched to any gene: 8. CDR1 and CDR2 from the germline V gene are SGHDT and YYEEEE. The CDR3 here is CASSQLDRSYNSPLHF. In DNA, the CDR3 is TGTGCCAGCAGCCAACTGGACAGGAGTTATAATTCACCCCTCCACTTT.

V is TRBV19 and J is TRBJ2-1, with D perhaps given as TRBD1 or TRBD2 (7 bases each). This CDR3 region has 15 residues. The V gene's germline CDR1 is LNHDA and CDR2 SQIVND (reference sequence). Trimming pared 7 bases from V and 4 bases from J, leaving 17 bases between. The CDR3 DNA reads TGTGCCAGTAACTCCTGGGGGGGACAGTACAATGAGCAGTTCTTC. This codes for CASNSWGGQYNEQFF.

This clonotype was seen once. The CDR3 DNA sequence: TGCGCCAGCAGACAAACAGGGATGGACACTGAAGCTTTCTTT. Residues: CASRQTGMDTEAFF. The chain uses TRBV4-1 and TRBJ1-1, with D perhaps matching TRBD1 (6 bases). CDR3 length equals 14 residues. V was cut by 6 bases and J by 3 bases, with 14 bases left in between. In germline, CDR1 is MGHRA, CDR2 YSYEKL.

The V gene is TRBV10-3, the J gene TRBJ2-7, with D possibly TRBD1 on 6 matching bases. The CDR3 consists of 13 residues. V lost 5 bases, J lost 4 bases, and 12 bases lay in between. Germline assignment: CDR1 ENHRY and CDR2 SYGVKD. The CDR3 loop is CAISQGIEYEQYF. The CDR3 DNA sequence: TGTGCCATCAGTCAGGGGATTGAATACGAGCAGTACTTC.

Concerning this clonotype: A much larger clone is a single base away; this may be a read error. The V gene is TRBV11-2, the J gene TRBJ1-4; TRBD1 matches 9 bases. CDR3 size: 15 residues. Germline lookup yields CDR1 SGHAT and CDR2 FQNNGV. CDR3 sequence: CASSNPTGGDEKRFF. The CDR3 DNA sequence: TGTGCCAGCAGCAATCCGACAGGGGGGGATGAAAAACGGTTTTTT.

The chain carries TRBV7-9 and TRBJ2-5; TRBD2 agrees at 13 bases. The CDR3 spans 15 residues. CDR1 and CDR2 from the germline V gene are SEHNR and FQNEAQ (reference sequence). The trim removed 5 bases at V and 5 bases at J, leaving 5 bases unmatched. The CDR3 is CASSPWTSGGETQYF. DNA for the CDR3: TGTGCCAGCAGCCCTTGGACTAGCGGGGGTGAGACCCAGTACTTC.

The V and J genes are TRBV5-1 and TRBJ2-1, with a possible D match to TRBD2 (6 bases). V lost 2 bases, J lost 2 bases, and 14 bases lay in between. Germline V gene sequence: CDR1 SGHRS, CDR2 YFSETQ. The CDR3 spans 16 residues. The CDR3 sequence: CASSLRLGIPYNEQFF. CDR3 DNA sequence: TGCGCCAGCAGCTTACGACTAGGGATTCCCTACAATGAGCAGTTCTTC.

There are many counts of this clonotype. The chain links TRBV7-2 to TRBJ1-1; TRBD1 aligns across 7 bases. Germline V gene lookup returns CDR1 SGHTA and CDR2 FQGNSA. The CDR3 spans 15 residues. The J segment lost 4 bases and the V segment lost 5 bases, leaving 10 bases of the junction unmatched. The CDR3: CASSQRPGGGTEAFF. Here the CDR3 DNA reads TGTGCCAGCAGCCAACGACCAGGGGGAGGCACTGAAGCTTTCTTT.

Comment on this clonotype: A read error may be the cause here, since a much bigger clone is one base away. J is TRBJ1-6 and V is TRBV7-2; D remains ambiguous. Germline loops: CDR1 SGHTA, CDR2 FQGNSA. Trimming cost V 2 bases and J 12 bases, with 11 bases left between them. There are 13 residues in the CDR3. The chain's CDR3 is CASSLPDRVPLHF. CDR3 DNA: TGTGCCAGCAGCTTACCGGACCGGGTACCCCTCCACTTT.

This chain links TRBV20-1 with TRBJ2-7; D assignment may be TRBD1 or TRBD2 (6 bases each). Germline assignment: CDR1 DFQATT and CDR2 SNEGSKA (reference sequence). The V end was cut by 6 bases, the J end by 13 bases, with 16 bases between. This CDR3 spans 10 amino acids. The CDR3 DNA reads TGCAGTGCCGTGGGGGGCGCGCATTACTTC. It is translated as CSAVGGAHYF.

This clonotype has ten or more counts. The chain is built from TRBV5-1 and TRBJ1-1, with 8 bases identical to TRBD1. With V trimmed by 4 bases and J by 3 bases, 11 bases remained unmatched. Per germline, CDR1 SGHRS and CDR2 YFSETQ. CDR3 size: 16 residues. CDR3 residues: CASSLNVGQGYTEAFF. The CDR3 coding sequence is TGCGCCAGCAGCCTAAACGTCGGACAGGGATACACTGAAGCTTTCTTT.